This T cell receptor (beta chain) was observed in a study of blood T cells in healthy people across ages. The CDR3 is 15 residues long. Germline V CDR1 and CDR2: MNHEY, SMNVEV (reference sequence). Deletions cut 7 bases from V and 0 bases from J, with 16 bases between. Primers used in a second PCR of roughly 7 to 12 cycles were a sample-barcoded 5' primer and a J-beta primer mix. TCRdb independently ran MiXCR on the 5' RACE reads; one entry per CDR3 protein. The sample yields 1.5 million to 2 million distinct CDR3 sequences, approximately 50% seen once. What was sequenced was blood. The chain joins TRBV27 to TRBJ2-7; D might be TRBD1 (7 bases). The sequence was obtained from a woman aged 40 to 50 in good health. For the CDR3, the DNA is TGTGCCAGCACCGCCAGGGGGGTGAGCTCCTACGAGCAGTACTTC. Translating gives CASTARGVSSYEQYF.